What follows are 16 T cell receptor beta chains derived from one specimen sequenced in a study of PD-L1 blockade in urothelial cancer. Measured with immunoSEQ multiplex PCR; TCRdb has only the in-frame clones, and not every one. The table lists around 100,000 clones, around 90% of them singletons. Time point specified: peripheral blood 6 weeks after treatment start. Sequenced here: PBMCs, sampled around atezolizumab (anti-PD-L1) treatment. The receptors derive from a man between 60 and 75 years old with urothelial cancer.

This clone was seen just once. This chain connects TRBV4-3 to TRBJ2-7; D uncertain. The CDR3 covers 12 residues. CDR1 and CDR2 from the germline V gene are LGHNA and YSLEER. V lost 8 bases, J lost 5 bases, and 13 bases lay in between. CDR3 loop: CASRRLVDEQYF. The CDR3, as DNA: TGCGCCAGCCGAAGGCTAGTGGACGAGCAGTACTTC.

The genes are TRBV9 and TRBJ2-5, with 7 bases aligning to TRBD2. The CDR3 is 15 residues long. Germline V gene lookup returns CDR1 SGDLS and CDR2 YYNGEE. The V segment lost 2 bases and the J segment 1 base; nucleotides outside the gene matches: 5. CDR3 in DNA: TGTGCCAGCAGCGTGGCAGGGACTATCCAAGAGACCCAGTACTTC. Translating gives CASSVAGTIQETQYF. Based on the CDR3 plus reference TRBV9 and TRBJ2-5, the full variable domain is DSGVTQTPKHLITATGQRVTLRCSPRSGDLSVYWYQQSLDQGLQFLIQYYNGEERAKGNILERFSAQQFPDLHSELNLSSLELGDSALYFCASSVAGTIQETQYFGPGTRLLVL.

The chain employs TRBV7-3 and TRBJ1-1, with 7 bases that match TRBD1. J gave up 4 bases and V 4 bases, and 3 bases lay outside the gene matches. The germline gives CDR1 SGHTA, CDR2 FQGTGA. CDR3 length: 13 amino acids. The CDR3 sequence is CASSSSGGTEAFF. CDR3 DNA: TGTGCCAGCAGCTCTTCAGGGGGCACTGAAGCTTTCTTT.

This CDR3 reads CASSESSGTSDTQYF. CDR3 nucleotides: TGTGCCAGCAGTGAATCTAGCGGGACATCAGATACGCAGTATTTT. V gene TRBV2 combines with J gene TRBJ2-3, with TRBD2 identical over 9 bases. V lost 2 bases and J lost 4; bases outside the gene matches: 4. The CDR3 totals 15 residues. The germline CDR1 and CDR2 sequences are SNHLY and FYNNEI.

This clone was seen more than once but under ten times. The J gene is TRBJ2-5, the V gene TRBV5-6; TRBD2 matches 9 bases. The CDR3 runs 15 residues. The junction had 10 bases not matched to a gene; V was cut back by 5 bases and J by 5 bases. The germline V gene encodes CDR1 SGHDT and CDR2 YYEEEE. This CDR3 is CASRGGTSITETQYF. DNA for the CDR3: TGTGCCAGCAGGGGGGGGACTAGCATAACGGAGACCCAGTACTTC.

This chain links TRBV19 with TRBJ1-5; D is uncertain. There are 16 residues in the CDR3. CDR1 LNHDA and CDR2 SQIVND come from the germline V gene (reference sequence). The V end lost 7 bases, the J end lost 4 bases, and 20 bases lay between the germline ends. CDR3 amino acids: CASNPLSSRENQPQHF. DNA for the CDR3: TGTGCCAGTAACCCTCTATCGAGTCGTGAGAATCAGCCCCAGCATTTT. Combining the CDR3 with reference TRBV19 and TRBJ1-5 gives the whole variable domain DGGITQSPKYLFRKEGQNVTLSCEQNLNHDAMYWYRQDPGQGLRLIYYSQIVNDFQKGDIAEGYSVSREKKESFPLTVTSAQKNPTAFYLCASNPLSSRENQPQHFGDGTRLSIL.

The V and J genes are TRBV7-9 and TRBJ1-5, with D unclear. Trimming pared 0 bases from V and 4 bases from J, leaving 13 bases between. The CDR3 loop spans 16 amino acids. The V gene's germline CDR1 is SEHNR and CDR2 FQNEAQ (reference sequence). The CDR3 coding sequence is TGTGCCAGCAGCTTAGCTGACGGCAGGCCGAATCAGCCCCAGCATTTT. As protein: CASSLADGRPNQPQHF.

This chain uses TRBV15 with TRBJ2-7; 7 bases match TRBD1. Germline V CDR1 and CDR2: LNHNV, YYDKDF (reference sequence). The CDR3 length is 13 residues. V lost 0 bases to trimming and J lost 5 bases; unmatched junction nucleotides: 1. CDR3 protein: CATSRDRGHEQYF. For the CDR3, the DNA is TGTGCCACCAGCAGAGATAGGGGGCACGAGCAGTACTTC.

The chain combines TRBV29-1 with TRBJ2-7; possible D gene TRBD2, 5 bases. The ends were cut back, 4 bases at V and 7 bases at J, with 17 bases in the middle. CDR1 and CDR2 from the germline V gene are SQVTM and ANQGSEA. The CDR3 sequence is 13 residues long. CDR3 amino acids: CSVGTGENREQYF. The CDR3 nucleotides read TGCAGCGTTGGGACCGGGGAAAATCGGGAGCAGTACTTC.

The chain employs TRBV11-3 and TRBJ1-1, with a tentative D call TRBD1 (5 bases). The V and J ends lost 5 bases and 1 base respectively, with 11 bases between them. Germline CDR1 reads SGHNT; CDR2 reads YENEEA. The CDR3 covers 14 residues. This CDR3 reads CASSRHGGNTEAFF. The CDR3 DNA is TGTGCCAGCAGCCGCCACGGGGGGAACACTGAAGCTTTCTTT.

The chain combines TRBV15 with TRBJ2-2; unclear D gene. The germline V and J ends were trimmed by 0 bases and 7 bases, with 12 bases remaining between them. Germline V gives CDR1 LNHNV, CDR2 YYDKDF (reference sequence). The CDR3 consists of 15 residues. The CDR3 sequence: CATSRDMSGDGELFF. The DNA for the CDR3 is TGTGCCACCAGCAGAGATATGAGTGGAGACGGGGAGCTGTTTTTT.

This clone was counted once. The J gene is TRBJ2-1, the V gene TRBV27, with D possibly TRBD2 on 5 matching bases. V gave up 3 bases and J gave up 7 bases, with 22 bases separating them. Germline CDR1 and CDR2: MNHEY and SMNVEV (reference sequence). This CDR3 region has 17 residues. Here the CDR3 reads CASSFSNGITYLNEQFF. The CDR3 DNA reads TGTGCCAGCAGTTTTTCCAACGGGATCACCTATCTTAATGAGCAGTTCTTC.

The CDR3 DNA reads as TGTGCCAGCAGCCCGGGATTCAACACTGAAGCTTTCTTT. This encodes CASSPGFNTEAFF. The genes are TRBV7-7 and TRBJ1-1; D remains unclear. V lost 5 bases, J lost 2 bases, and 9 bases lay in between. The CDR3 is 13 residues long. Germline loops: CDR1 SSHAT, CDR2 FNYEAQ (reference sequence).

This chain joins TRBV11-2 and TRBJ2-1; TRBD2 is a possible D gene (5 bases). The germline CDR1 and CDR2 sequences are SGHAT and FQNNGV. The CDR3 spans 13 residues. V lost 3 bases, J lost 3 bases, and 6 bases lay in between. The CDR3 sequence is CASSFGVYNEQFF. CDR3 in DNA: TGTGCCAGCAGCTTCGGGGTCTACAATGAGCAGTTCTTC.

The V call is TRBV5-4, the J call TRBJ2-5; 15 nucleotides agree with TRBD2. V lost 5 bases and J lost 2; bases outside the gene matches: 7. CDR1 is SGHNT and CDR2 is YYREEE in the germline V gene (reference sequence). This CDR3 is 17 amino acids long. In nucleotides, the CDR3 is TGTGCCAGCAGTTTCGGGACTAGCGGGGGGACACAAGAGACCCAGTACTTC. It yields the protein CASSFGTSGGTQETQYF.

This clone has just one count. The rearrangement uses TRBV19 and TRBJ1-2; 10 nucleotides match TRBD1. The V and J ends lost 3 bases and 5 bases, in that order; junction bases with no gene match: 3. Germline CDR1 LNHDA, CDR2 SQIVND (reference sequence). The CDR3 is 14 residues long. Written as DNA, the CDR3 is TGTGCCAGTAGTATGTCGGACAGGGGGTATGGCTACACCTTC. Its protein is CASSMSDRGYGYTF. The full variable domain, rest sourced from reference TRBV19 and TRBJ1-2, is DGGITQSPKYLFRKEGQNVTLSCEQNLNHDAMYWYRQDPGQGLRLIYYSQIVNDFQKGDIAEGYSVSREKKESFPLTVTSAQKNPTAFYLCASSMSDRGYGYTFGSGTRLTVV.